Listed below are T cell receptor beta chains from one sample, sequenced in a study of T cells in Graves' hyperthyroidism and ophthalmopathy. TCRdb ran MiXCR on the multiplex PCR reads and lists one entry per CDR3 protein. In the table there are about 520,000 distinct CDR3 sequences, less than 25% of which are singletons. The sequencing sample was made of blood. All receptors derive from a man between 18 and 35 years old with Graves' hyperthyroidism. Each CDR3 is given with its conserved first and last residue. Each record gives: J gene, V gene, clone size, D gene, CDR3 protein, CDR3 DNA. D genes are given only for firm matches. Expanded clones get a size class; other rows say once, few or many, or leave the size out.

>TRBJ2-7|TRBV20-1|many|.
CSAVSSYEQYF
TGCAGTGCAGTGAGCTCCTACGAGCAGTACTTC
>TRBJ1-1|TRBV12-5|.|.
CASGSGQFHTEAFF
TGTGCTAGTGGTTCGGGACAATTTCACACTGAAGCTTTCTTT
>TRBJ1-2|TRBV3-1|.|.
CASSQEHSGGYTF
TGTGCCAGCAGCCAAGAGCACAGTGGCGGCTACACCTTC
>TRBJ1-5|TRBV5-1|few|TRBD1
CASRPTGGDQPQHF
TGCGCCAGCAGACCTACAGGGGGCGATCAGCCCCAGCATTTT
>TRBJ2-2|TRBV20-1|.|TRBD2
CSASILAGDSGTGELFF
TGCAGTGCTAGTATACTAGCGGGGGACTCGGGGACCGGGGAGCTGTTTTTT
>TRBJ2-7|TRBV2|many|.
CASSEGGFGPYEQYF
TGTGCCAGCAGTGAAGGTGGGTTTGGTCCCTACGAGCAGTACTTC
>TRBJ2-7|TRBV10-3|many|.
CAISGEENYEQYF
TGTGCCATCAGTGGGGAGGAAAACTACGAGCAGTACTTC
>TRBJ2-7|TRBV28|many|.
CATRPFRGQGYEQYF
TGTGCCACTCGGCCATTCCGGGGTCAGGGGTACGAGCAGTACTTC
>TRBJ1-1|TRBV19|many|.
CASSIGSDAPTEAFF
TGTGCCAGTAGTATAGGGTCGGACGCCCCCACTGAAGCTTTCTTT
>TRBJ1-2|TRBV6-2/TRBV6-3|.|.
CASKTGTTANYGYTF
TGTGCCAGCAAAACCGGGACAACAGCTAACTATGGCTACACCTTC
>TRBJ2-2|TRBV29-1|few|.
CSVVRGTGELFF
TGCAGCGTTGTCCGGGGGACCGGGGAGCTGTTTTTT
>TRBJ1-5|TRBV20-1|.|TRBD1
CSADRQGWNQPQHF
TGCAGTGCTGACCGACAGGGGTGGAATCAGCCCCAGCATTTT
>TRBJ2-7|TRBV6-2/TRBV6-3|.|.
CASRGGERLGYEQYF
TGTGCCAGCCGAGGAGGAGAGCGGCTTGGCTACGAGCAGTACTTC
>TRBJ1-5|TRBV2|many|.
CASSETPVAHQPQHF
TGTGCCAGCAGTGAAACGCCCGTCGCCCATCAGCCCCAGCATTTT
>TRBJ1-1|TRBV7-6|many|.
CASSLADIQAEAFF
TGTGCCAGCAGCTTAGCGGACATACAGGCTGAAGCTTTCTTT
>TRBJ1-5|TRBV7-9|many|.
CASSFGASSQGQPQHF
TGTGCCAGCAGCTTCGGGGCATCGAGTCAAGGTCAGCCCCAGCATTTT
>TRBJ2-5|TRBV2|.|.
CASSGDLQETQYF
TGTGCCAGCAGTGGAGATCTCCAAGAGACCCAGTACTTC
>TRBJ2-7|TRBV12-5|.|.
CASGLTAYEQYF
TGTGCTAGTGGTTTGACCGCCTACGAGCAGTACTTC
>TRBJ1-2|TRBV4-2|few|.
CACSQELGGFYGYTF
TGTGCCTGCAGCCAAGAACTCGGGGGCTTCTATGGCTACACCTTC
>TRBJ2-5|TRBV20-1|once|.
CSIQGQETQYF
TGCAGTATACAGGGACAAGAGACCCAGTACTTC
>TRBJ2-1|TRBV28|.|.
CASLGVGSAYNEQFF
TGTGCCAGCCTTGGTGTGGGCTCAGCCTACAATGAGCAGTTCTTC
>TRBJ1-2|TRBV6-1|many|.
CASSLRDTINYGYTF
TGTGCCAGCAGCCTCCGGGACACTATTAACTATGGCTACACCTTC
>TRBJ2-7|TRBV9|.|.
CASSVGGGIDYEQYF
TGTGCCAGCAGCGTAGGTGGGGGCATAGACTACGAGCAGTACTTC
>TRBJ1-2|TRBV6-5|many|TRBD1
CASSYAFRGGIGGYTF
TGTGCCAGCAGTTACGCCTTCCGAGGGGGCATCGGAGGCTACACCTTC
>TRBJ2-3|TRBV7-2|.|TRBD2
CASSFGGSRDTQYF
TGTGCCAGCAGCTTTGGCGGGAGTAGAGATACGCAGTATTTT